The 25 T cell receptor beta chains presented below share a single source sample, sequenced in a study of cytomegalovirus exposure and HLA in healthy donors. PCR primers comprised 60 Vbeta and 13 Jbeta primers. Measured with immunoSEQ multiplex PCR; TCRdb has only the in-frame clones, and not every one. The sample includes fewer than 200,000 clones, roughly 76% seen only once; the top ten take approximately 13%. The sample consisted of PBMCs. These receptors were collected from a woman in her 50s in good health and CMV-seronegative.

The chain has TRBV7-2 and TRBJ1-1; no reliable D call. Trimming removed 2 bases from V and 0 bases from J, with 7 bases in between. The germline CDR1 and CDR2 sequences are SGHTA and FQGNSA. CDR3 length equals 14 residues. The CDR3 sequence is CASSLNEVNTEAFF. The CDR3 DNA is TGTGCCAGCAGCTTAAACGAGGTGAACACTGAAGCTTTCTTT.

This clone was observed a few times. The rearrangement uses TRBV2 and TRBJ2-7; TRBD2 agrees at 11 bases. The CDR3 runs to 16 residues. Germline V CDR1 and CDR2: SNHLY, FYNNEI. The ends lost 2 bases at V and 6 bases at J; junction bases unmatched: 9. CDR3 region: CASSENGLAGGGEQYF. DNA of the CDR3: TGTGCCAGCAGTGAAAATGGCCTAGCGGGGGGCGGCGAGCAGTACTTC.

V gene TRBV6-1 combines with J gene TRBJ2-7; 10 nucleotides agree with TRBD2. Germline CDR1 is MNHNS and CDR2 is SASEGT. CDR3 length equals 14 residues. V was pared by 3 bases and J by 5 bases, with 4 bases of the junction left unmatched. CDR3 loop: CASSESGRADEQYF. The DNA of the CDR3 is TGTGCCAGCAGTGAGAGCGGGAGGGCTGACGAGCAGTACTTC.

The gene calls are TRBV5-1 and TRBJ2-1, with 8 positions matching TRBD2. Germline CDR1 SGHRS, CDR2 YFSETQ. The CDR3 has 14 residues. Trimming removed 3 bases from V and 5 bases from J; junction bases left unmatched: 4. The CDR3 protein is CASSSGGGNNEQFF. The CDR3 nucleotides read TGCGCCAGCAGCTCGGGGGGGGGAAACAATGAGCAGTTCTTC.

The rearrangement joins TRBV6-1 to TRBJ2-5, with D unclear. The CDR3 covers 13 residues. The V end lost 6 bases, the J end lost 4 bases, and 12 bases lay between the germline ends. The germline V gene encodes CDR1 MNHNS and CDR2 SASEGT. CDR3 loop: CASSLGLRETQYF. The CDR3 DNA follows: TGTGCCAGCAGCCTAGGATTGCGAGAGACCCAGTACTTC.

The chain carries TRBV14 and TRBJ2-1; a possible D gene is TRBD1 (6 bases). CDR1 and CDR2 (germline): SGHDN, FVKESK. The CDR3 totals 13 residues. Trimming pared 4 bases from V and 4 bases from J, leaving 8 bases between. CDR3 DNA: TGTGCCAGCAGCCCGCAGGGGTACAATGAGCAGTTCTTC. It codes for CASSPQGYNEQFF. The full variable domain, with the rest looked up from reference TRBV14 and TRBJ2-1, is EAGVTQFPSHSVIEKGQTVTLRCDPISGHDNLYWYRRVMGKEIKFLLHFVKESKQDESGMPNNRFLAERTGGTYSTLKVQPAELEDSGVYFCASSPQGYNEQFFGPGTRLTVL.

V usage is TRBV30 and J usage is TRBJ2-2; 7 nucleotides align to TRBD2. There are 13 residues in the CDR3. Trimming cost V 3 bases and J 7 bases; bases outside gene matches: 5. The V gene's germline CDR1 is GTSNPN and CDR2 SVGIG (reference sequence). The CDR3 DNA reads TGTGCCTGGAGCGGCGGGAGCAGCGGGGAGCTGTTTTTT. This sequence encodes CAWSGGSSGELFF.

The CDR3 protein is CASSWDFYTDTQYF. For the CDR3, the DNA is TGTGCCAGCAGCTGGGACTTCTACACAGATACGCAGTATTTT. The chain is built from TRBV7-2 and TRBJ2-3; tentatively, D is TRBD2 (6 bases). From germline, CDR1 is SGHTA and CDR2 FQGNSA. With 4 bases removed from V and 2 bases from J, the gap between germline ends came to 10 bases. CDR3 size: 14 residues.

The chain carries TRBV5-6 and TRBJ2-1; 8 bases are a match to TRBD2. The V and J ends lost 4 bases and 4 bases, in that order; junction bases with no gene match: 10. The CDR3 length is 16 residues. CDR1 and CDR2 (germline): SGHDT, YYEEEE. The CDR3 nucleotides are TGTGCCAGCAGCGGGCCGGGGGGGCTTTTATACAATGAGCAGTTCTTC. Translation: CASSGPGGLLYNEQFF.

The rearrangement uses TRBV7-9 and TRBJ2-1; no clear D. Trimming took 4 bases from V and 7 from J, leaving 5 bases between them. CDR1 is SEHNR, CDR2 FQNEAQ, per germline (reference sequence). This CDR3 is 11 amino acids long. The CDR3 DNA reads as TGTGCCAGCAGCTGGCTTAATGAGCAGTTCTTC. Encoded protein: CASSWLNEQFF.

The CDR3 reads CATSRDPGSYNEQFF. The CDR3, as DNA: TGTGCCACCAGCAGAGATCCAGGGTCCTACAATGAGCAGTTCTTC. J is TRBJ2-1 and V is TRBV15; D is possibly TRBD1 (5 bases). V was cut by 0 bases and J by 1 base, with 7 bases left in between. CDR1 is LNHNV, CDR2 YYDKDF, per germline (reference sequence). This CDR3 spans 15 amino acids. Combining the CDR3 with reference TRBV15 and TRBJ2-1 gives the whole variable domain DAMVIQNPRYQVTQFGKPVTLSCSQTLNHNVMYWYQQKSSQAPKLLFHYYDKDFNNEADTPDNFQSRRPNTSFCFLDIRSPGLGDTAMYLCATSRDPGSYNEQFFGPGTRLTVL.

The chain carries TRBV11-3 and TRBJ1-2; TRBD1 agrees at 7 bases. The CDR3 is made up of 13 amino acids. The ends lost 5 bases at V and 7 bases at J; junction bases unmatched: 7. The germline V gene encodes CDR1 SGHNT and CDR2 YENEEA. CDR3 protein: CASSGSGGSGYTF. Here the CDR3 DNA reads TGTGCCAGCAGCGGCTCAGGGGGTAGTGGCTACACCTTC.

The J gene is TRBJ2-3, the V gene TRBV9, with 11 positions matching TRBD2. The CDR3 consists of 17 residues. Germline CDR1 SGDLS, CDR2 YYNGEE. V lost 4 bases, J lost 4 bases, and 11 bases stayed unmatched. The CDR3 DNA reads TGTGCCAGCAGCCTTCGTAGCGGGAGGGAGGTCTCAGATACGCAGTATTTT. Translation: CASSLRSGREVSDTQYF. Combining the CDR3 with reference TRBV9 and TRBJ2-3 gives the whole variable domain DSGVTQTPKHLITATGQRVTLRCSPRSGDLSVYWYQQSLDQGLQFLIQYYNGEERAKGNILERFSAQQFPDLHSELNLSSLELGDSALYFCASSLRSGREVSDTQYFGPGTRLTVL.

The rearrangement uses TRBV18 and TRBJ1-1; tentative D call: TRBD1 (6 bases). Germline values: CDR1 KGHSH, CDR2 LQKENI. The CDR3 spans 16 residues. Trimming shortened V by 2 bases and J by 1 base, and 14 bases separated the two germline ends. CDR3 loop: CASSPSATGTNTEAFF. The CDR3 nucleotides are TGTGCCAGCTCACCATCCGCGACAGGAACGAACACTGAAGCTTTCTTT.

There are a few counts of this clone. The chain joins TRBV6-5 to TRBJ2-7, with 7 bases that match TRBD2. V gave up 10 bases and J gave up 2 bases; unmatched junction bases: 11. The CDR3 spans 14 residues. Germline-derived CDR1 and CDR2 are MNHEY and SVGAGI. In DNA, the CDR3 is TGTGCCACCACAGGAGCGGGAAGGCCCTACGAGCAGTACTTC. It is translated as CATTGAGRPYEQYF.

This chain links TRBV7-2 with TRBJ2-1; 7 bases are shared with TRBD2. This CDR3 is built from 16 residues. The germline V gene has CDR1 SGHTA and CDR2 FQGNSA. J gave up 3 bases and V 4 bases, and 9 bases lay outside the gene matches. CDR3 bases: TGTGCCAGCAGCTCTGGGTTGGCTAGCGGCTACAATGAGCAGTTCTTC. It specifies CASSSGLASGYNEQFF.

The chain joins TRBV19 to TRBJ1-1; 8 bases are shared with TRBD1. The CDR3 is 14 residues long. The V and J ends lost 1 base and 4 bases, in that order; junction bases with no gene match: 2. Per the germline V gene, CDR1 is LNHDA and CDR2 is SQIVND (reference sequence). The CDR3 DNA reads TGTGCCAGTAGTATAGGACAGGGGATCACTGAAGCTTTCTTT. This sequence encodes CASSIGQGITEAFF.

As to this clone: Other DNA sequences in this sample translate to the same CDR3. The chain uses TRBV28 and TRBJ1-5; D is possibly TRBD1 (5 bases). The CDR3 is 13 residues long. The V gene's germline CDR1 is MDHEN and CDR2 SYDVKM. Trimming pared 2 bases from V and 5 bases from J, leaving 7 bases between. The CDR3 region is CASSLVGDQPQHF. The CDR3 nucleotides read TGTGCCAGCAGTTTAGTAGGGGATCAGCCCCAGCATTTT. Combining the CDR3 with reference TRBV28 and TRBJ1-5 gives the whole variable domain DVKVTQSSRYLVKRTGEKVFLECVQDMDHENMFWYRQDPGLGLRLIYFSYDVKMKEKGDIPEGYSVSREKKERFSLILESASTNQTSMYLCASSLVGDQPQHFGDGTRLSIL.

V and J are TRBV28 and TRBJ1-6; D is ambiguous. Germline CDR1 is MDHEN and CDR2 is SYDVKM. V lost 7 bases to trimming and J lost 13 bases, with 14 bases between them. This CDR3 is built from 12 residues. The CDR3 DNA follows: TGTGCCAGCACCTCTAATTTACGGCCCCTCCACTTT. Residues: CASTSNLRPLHF.

The rearrangement links TRBV7-9 to TRBJ1-4; D perhaps matches TRBD1 (5 bases). The CDR3 extends over 15 amino acids. Germline assignment: CDR1 SEHNR and CDR2 FQNEAQ (reference sequence). The V gene lost 3 bases and the J gene lost 7 bases, with 15 bases spanning the gap. The CDR3, as DNA: TGTGCCAGCAGCTTGGCGGGAGCGGGGGGTGAAAAACTGTTTTTT. Protein: CASSLAGAGGEKLFF.

Here the CDR3 reads CASSEAGTGPMNTEAFF. CDR3 coding DNA: TGTGCCAGCAGTGAAGCCGGGACAGGGCCGATGAACACTGAAGCTTTCTTT. The chain has TRBV2 and TRBJ1-1, with TRBD1 identical over 9 bases. Looked up from germline, CDR1 is SNHLY and CDR2 is FYNNEI. The CDR3 extends over 17 amino acids. The junction had 5 bases not matched to a gene; V was cut back by 0 bases and J by 0 bases.

This clone has more than one count but fewer than ten. This chain joins TRBV7-7 and TRBJ2-3; D uncertain. Germline V lookup: CDR1 SSHAT, CDR2 FNYEAQ (reference sequence). The CDR3 loop spans 13 amino acids. Trimming stripped 5 bases from V and 1 base from J, with 7 bases between. The CDR3 region has the DNA TGTGCCAGCAGCCCCGTTGGCACAGATACGCAGTATTTT. The encoded protein is CASSPVGTDTQYF.

The chain is built from TRBV7-2 and TRBJ2-3, with 8 bases matching TRBD2. In germline, CDR1 is SGHTA, CDR2 FQGNSA. This CDR3 has 14 residues. Trimming took 3 bases from V and 4 from J; bases not matched to a gene: 3. In DNA form, the CDR3 reads TGTGCCAGCAGCTTTTCTAGCGGGCCAGATACGCAGTATTTT. It translates to CASSFSSGPDTQYF.

This clone was observed a few times. V and J are TRBV14 and TRBJ2-6; 9 positions agree with TRBD1. CDR1 is SGHDN and CDR2 is FVKESK in the germline V gene. This CDR3 comprises 19 residues. V shed 4 bases, J shed 0 bases, and the junction held 10 bases outside the gene matches. This chain's CDR3 is CASSRRRTGDLSGANVLTF. CDR3 coding DNA: TGTGCCAGCAGCCGGCGTCGGACAGGGGATCTCTCTGGGGCCAACGTCCTGACTTTC.

This rearrangement joins TRBV19 to TRBJ2-3; D is undetermined. Germline values: CDR1 LNHDA, CDR2 SQIVND (reference sequence). This CDR3 spans 13 amino acids. Trimming took 6 bases from V and 3 from J, leaving 10 bases between them. The CDR3 DNA sequence: TGTGCCAGTAGCACCCCCAGGACAGATACGCAGTATTTT. Its protein product is CASSTPRTDTQYF.